This T cell receptor beta chain was sequenced in a study of identical twins. Study observations and caveats: Models came in too low on out-of-frame TCR alpha sharing in monozygotic twins. Alpha sequences out of frame and shared by twins had excess low generation probability.

This clonotype has a count of ten or more. Its antigen is unknown. Template switching created a universal primer site, and the cDNA included unique molecular identifiers. TCRdb re-analysed the 5' RACE reads in MiXCR, keeping a single row per CDR3 protein. The table has approximately 220,000 distinct CDR3 sequences, approximately 7.9% seen once. The V gene's germline CDR1 is SGHKS and CDR2 YYEKEE (reference sequence). V was pared by 2 bases and J by 0 bases, with 17 bases between. The CDR3 covers 17 residues. The same sample was also studied in work on yellow fever vaccine responses in identical twins.

The genes are TRBV5-5 and TRBJ1-1; a possible D gene is TRBD1 (5 bases). The specimen sequenced was CD8+ T cells sorted from blood. The source of this sequence is a woman aged 18-35 years in good health. The chain's CDR3 is CASSFRVADHMNTEAFF. The DNA for the CDR3 is TGTGCCAGCAGCTTCAGGGTGGCAGACCACATGAACACTGAAGCTTTCTTT.